A selection of T cell receptor beta chains follows, all from one sample in a study of blood T cells in healthy people across ages. TCRdb re-called the 5' RACE reads through MiXCR, storing one row per CDR3 protein. This table holds some 1.7 million distinct CDR3 sequences, roughly 30% found once. Sequencing was done on a sample of blood. Every receptor here comes from a woman aged 25 to 45 in good health. Both conserved end residues are part of each CDR3. Fields, in order: CDR3 length, clone size, D gene, J gene, V gene, CDR3 DNA, CDR3 protein. D genes are given only for firm matches. Where a row states a size, it is once, few, many or the class of an expanded clone; other rows omit it.

>15|few|TRBD2|TRBJ2-3|TRBV9
TGTGCCAGCAACCGGGGGGGGAGCCGAGGAGATACGCAGTATTTT
CASNRGGSRGDTQYF
>16|-|TRBD1|TRBJ1-4|TRBV7-2
TGTGCCAGCAGCTTAGGTCGTTTGCAGGGGGATGAAAAACTGTTTTTT
CASSLGRLQGDEKLFF
>15|few|-|TRBJ1-5|TRBV7-9
TGTGCCAGCAGCTTAGTGGGGGGCGCGGGTCAGCCCCAGCATTTT
CASSLVGGAGQPQHF
>15|-|TRBD1|TRBJ1-2|TRBV5-1
TGCGCCGGCAGCCAGTACAGGGGGGAAGACTATGGCTACACCTTC
CAGSQYRGEDYGYTF
>13|many|-|TRBJ2-1|TRBV12-3/TRBV12-4
TGTGCCAGCAGTTCGCAGGGGTTCAATGAGCAGTTCTTC
CASSSQGFNEQFF
>15|-|-|TRBJ2-3|TRBV5-1
TGCGCCAGCAGCCAAGGAGACCCAAACACAGATACGCAGGATTTT
CASSQGDPNTDTQDF
>18|-|TRBD2|TRBJ2-7|TRBV10-2
TGCGCCAGCAGGCCCGGGGGACTAGCGGGCCCTGAGGGCTACGAGCAGTACTTC
CASRPGGLAGPEGYEQYF
>14|-|-|TRBJ2-5|TRBV5-1
TGCGCCAGCACCTACTCATCCGTCCGGGAGACCCAGTACTTC
CASTYSSVRETQYF
>14|-|-|TRBJ1-5|TRBV20-1
TGCAGTGCTAGAGATCGAGAGGGCTTTGAGCCCCAGCATTTT
CSARDREGFEPQHF
>13|-|TRBD1|TRBJ2-3|TRBV12-3/TRBV12-4
TGTGCCAGCAGCGACAGGGAAACAGATGCGCAGTATTTT
CASSDRETDAQYF
>15|-|-|TRBJ1-5|TRBV6-2/TRBV6-3
TGTGCCAGCCATGCTTTGATCCGAGGCAATCAGCCCCAGCATTTT
CASHALIRGNQPQHF
>13|few|-|TRBJ2-1|TRBV20-1
TGCAGTGCCGAAGACCGGCCTTACAATGAGCAGTTCTTC
CSAEDRPYNEQFF
>18|few|-|TRBJ1-2|TRBV28
TGTGCCAGCAGTTCCATTATGCAAGGGGGGGAAGCTAACTATGGCTACACCTTC
CASSSIMQGGEANYGYTF
>16|-|TRBD2|TRBJ2-2|TRBV11-3
TGTGCCAGCAGCCGGACTAGCGGGGTTAACACCGGGGAGCTGTTTTTT
CASSRTSGVNTGELFF
>19|few|-|TRBJ2-2|TRBV25-1
TGTGCCAGCAGTGACCCCCCCTCAGCGGACGCCGGAGGGACCGGGGAGCTGTTTTTT
CASSDPPSADAGGTGELFF
>16|-|TRBD1|TRBJ2-7|TRBV6-2/TRBV6-3
TGTGCCAGCAGTTTAACCGGGACAGGGACAACCTACGAGCAGTACTTC
CASSLTGTGTTYEQYF
>15|few|-|TRBJ2-1|TRBV5-1
TGCGCCAGCAGCTTGGGGTACAGGCAGCTCGGGGAGCAGTTCTTC
CASSLGYRQLGEQFF
>14|many|-|TRBJ1-2|TRBV29-1
TGCAGCGTTGAAGATCGAGGCAGTAACTATGGCTACACCTTC
CSVEDRGSNYGYTF
>17|-|-|TRBJ1-1|TRBV7-3
TGTGCCAGCAGGTCGACCCAGGGTTTGAGTTTGAACACTGAAGCTTTCTTT
CASRSTQGLSLNTEAFF
>14|few|-|TRBJ2-7|TRBV5-1
TGCGCCAGCAGCTTGGGTTGGATAACCTACGAGCAGTACTTC
CASSLGWITYEQYF
>14|-|TRBD1|TRBJ1-2|TRBV20-1
TGCAGTGCCCTGTGGTCACAGGGGGCGCGAGGCTACACCTTC
CSALWSQGARGYTF
>16|few|-|TRBJ2-1|TRBV6-2/TRBV6-3
TGTGCCAGCAGTGCAGTCGGAGTGGGAAACTACAATGAGCAGTTCTTC
CASSAVGVGNYNEQFF
>16|few|TRBD2|TRBJ2-3|TRBV6-6
TGTGCCAGCAGCGCTCAGCGGGGGGGCCGTACAGATACGCAGTATTTT
CASSAQRGGRTDTQYF
>12|-|-|TRBJ1-5|TRBV12-3/TRBV12-4
TGTGCCAGCCACAATCCCCCTCAGCCCCAGCATTTT
CASHNPPQPQHF
>14|-|TRBD1|TRBJ2-7|TRBV2
TGTGCCAGCAGCACGGGACAGGGGTTCTACGAGCAGTACTTC
CASSTGQGFYEQYF
>14|few|-|TRBJ2-7|TRBV7-9
TGTGCCAGCAGCTTAGAAGCCCAGACCTACGAGCAGTACTTC
CASSLEAQTYEQYF
>15|-|TRBD2|TRBJ2-5|TRBV7-9
TGTGCCAGCAGCTTAGTGGGACTAGCAGGACAGACCCAGTACTTC
CASSLVGLAGQTQYF
>17|many|-|TRBJ2-7|TRBV7-2
TGTGCCAGCAGCCTGTCCAGGGTTAAGGCCAGCTCCTACGAGCAGTACTTC
CASSLSRVKASSYEQYF
>12|-|TRBD1|TRBJ2-3|TRBV20-1
TGCAGTGGACAGGGACCAGCAGATACGCAGTATTTT
CSGQGPADTQYF
>13|many|-|TRBJ2-3|TRBV5-1
TGCGCCAGCAGCTTGACGGTGGGGGATACGCAGTATTTT
CASSLTVGDTQYF
>14|many|-|TRBJ1-2|TRBV10-3
TGTGCCATCAGTGGGGAAGGGGGAAGGGATGGCTACACCTTC
CAISGEGGRDGYTF
>14|-|-|TRBJ2-1|TRBV2
TGTGCCAGCAGCGCCGGGTATGGAGAGGATGAGCAGTTCTTC
CASSAGYGEDEQFF
>13|few|TRBD1|TRBJ1-2|TRBV7-9
TGTGCCAGCAGTCCGACAGGGTCCTATCTCTACACCTTC
CASSPTGSYLYTF
>16|few|TRBD2|TRBJ2-3|TRBV5-1
TGCGCCAGCAGCGGAGGGACTAGCGGGCGCACAGATACGCAGTATTTT
CASSGGTSGRTDTQYF
>13|many|-|TRBJ2-1|TRBV10-3
TGTGCCATCAGTCGGACAGGGAGGGATGAGCAGTTCTTC
CAISRTGRDEQFF
>12|-|-|TRBJ1-1|TRBV6-2/TRBV6-3
TGTGCCGCCAGCGCAGTGGTCACTGAAGCTTTCTTT
CAASAVVTEAFF
>13|-|-|TRBJ2-1|TRBV3-1
TGTGCCAGCAGCCCCTCCCTAAACAATGAGCAGTTCTTC
CASSPSLNNEQFF
>17|-|TRBD2|TRBJ2-3|TRBV7-2
TGTGCCAGCAGCCCCCAGCGGGGAATAAGGGGCACAGATACGCAGTATTTT
CASSPQRGIRGTDTQYF
>14|few|TRBD2|TRBJ2-1|TRBV11-1
TGTGCCAGCAGCCAGGGACTACCGCGGGATGAGCAGTTCTTC
CASSQGLPRDEQFF
>13|many|TRBD2|TRBJ2-7|TRBV15
TGTGCCACCAGACTAGCGGGCAGCTACGAGCAGTACTTC
CATRLAGSYEQYF
>14|few|-|TRBJ1-2|TRBV7-2
TGTGCCAGCAGCTTAACAGCGGGAGGCTATGGCTACACCTTC
CASSLTAGGYGYTF
>14|many|TRBD2|TRBJ2-1|TRBV12-3/TRBV12-4
TGTGCCAGCAGTCCTAATAGCGGGAACAATGAGCAGTTCTTC
CASSPNSGNNEQFF
>14|few|-|TRBJ2-3|TRBV19
TGTGCCAGTAGTGACCAGTCTAGGAGAGATACGCAGTATTTT
CASSDQSRRDTQYF
>15|once|TRBD1|TRBJ2-1|TRBV7-9
TGTGCCAGCAGCTCGGACAGGGGTTGGGAAAATGAGCAGTTCTTC
CASSSDRGWENEQFF
>12|many|-|TRBJ1-2|TRBV20-1
TGCAGTGCGAAGAGCTTGAACTATGGCTACACCTTC
CSAKSLNYGYTF
>14|many|-|TRBJ2-5|TRBV3-1
TGTGCCATCCGGACCGCCGGTAAACAAGAGACCCAGTACTTC
CAIRTAGKQETQYF